The 20 T cell receptor beta chains presented below share a single source sample, sequenced in a study of CD8+ T cells in alopecia areata. Treatment specified: oral pan-JAK inhibitor, 5-10 mg twice daily. RNA, once extracted, was reverse transcribed into cDNA for use as the sequencing template. Data came from immunoSEQ multiplex PCR; TCRdb stores just in-frame clones and leaves some out. The profile covers around 290,000 clones, with 55% to 75% appearing a single time and about 1.8% taken by the ten largest. The sequences come from CD4+ T cells sorted from blood, collected at week 24, from a patient treated with tofacitinib. Receptor source: a human donor with alopecia areata.

This rearrangement joins TRBV7-2 to TRBJ2-7; D is uncertain. The germline V gene encodes CDR1 SGHTA and CDR2 FQGNSA. With 0 bases removed from V and 1 base from J, the gap between germline ends came to 10 bases. The CDR3 is made up of 15 amino acids. DNA for the CDR3: TGTGCCAGCAGCTTAGCAAGACTCGATTCCTACGAGCAGTACTTC. This codes for CASSLARLDSYEQYF.

This clone has just a few counts. The chain is built from TRBV4-3 and TRBJ2-5, with D hard to call. This CDR3 spans 14 amino acids. Germline V lookup: CDR1 LGHNA, CDR2 YSLEER. Trimming pared 0 bases from V and 2 bases from J, leaving 7 bases between. The CDR3 protein is CASSQDYYQETQYF. The CDR3 DNA follows: TGCGCCAGCAGCCAAGATTACTATCAAGAGACCCAGTACTTC.

V usage is TRBV9 and J usage is TRBJ1-4; TRBD1 agrees at 7 bases. The CDR3 runs 13 residues. Germline V lookup: CDR1 SGDLS, CDR2 YYNGEE. V shed 1 base, J shed 12 bases, and the junction held 6 bases outside the gene matches. CDR3: CASSVRQGRELFF. CDR3 DNA: TGTGCCAGCAGCGTACGACAGGGCAGAGAACTGTTTTTT.

The CDR3: CASSLDSIPGEPQHF. CDR3 coding DNA: TGTGCCAGCAGCCTGGACAGTATCCCTGGGGAGCCCCAGCATTTT. V usage is TRBV7-6 and J usage is TRBJ1-5, with a weak D call TRBD1 (6 bases). This CDR3 contains 15 residues. Germline V lookup: CDR1 SGHVS, CDR2 FNYEAQ. Trimming stripped 5 bases from V and 8 bases from J, with 19 bases between. The entire variable domain, with the rest obtained from reference TRBV7-6 and TRBJ1-5, is as follows: GAGVSQSPRYKVTKRGQDVALRCDPISGHVSLYWYRQALGQGPEFLTYFNYEAQQDKSGLPNDRFSAERPEGSISTLTIQRTEQRDSAMYRCASSLDSIPGEPQHFGDGTRLSIL.

V is TRBV30 and J is TRBJ2-7, with TRBD1 identical over 10 bases. CDR3 length: 13 amino acids. Germline lookup yields CDR1 GTSNPN and CDR2 SVGIG (reference sequence). J was trimmed by 7 bases and V by 4 bases; bases with no gene match: 7. CDR3 DNA sequence: TGTGCCTGGACTCAGGACAGGGGGAGGGAGCAGTACTTC. Encoded protein: CAWTQDRGREQYF. Combining the CDR3 with reference TRBV30 and TRBJ2-7 gives the whole variable domain SQTIHQWPATLVQPVGSPLSLECTVEGTSNPNLYWYRQAAGRGLQLLFYSVGIGQISSEVPQNLSASRPQDRQFILSSKKLLLSDSGFYLCAWTQDRGREQYFGPGTRLTVT.

This clone occurred a few times. The chain couples TRBV19 to TRBJ1-1; D is unclear. Germline loops: CDR1 LNHDA, CDR2 SQIVND (reference sequence). The CDR3 has 12 amino acids. V lost 7 bases to trimming and J lost 5 bases, with 11 bases between them. In DNA, the CDR3 is TGTGCCAGTACCCGGGGTTGGACTGAAGCTTTCTTT. Encoded protein: CASTRGWTEAFF.

This clone was observed a few times. The rearrangement uses TRBV28 and TRBJ1-4, with D unclear. The ends were cut back, 3 bases at V and 7 bases at J, with 12 bases in the middle. The CDR3 is 14 amino acids. The germline V gene encodes CDR1 MDHEN and CDR2 SYDVKM. This chain's CDR3 is CASSLVGLGEKLFF. DNA of the CDR3: TGTGCCAGCAGTTTGGTGGGCTTGGGTGAAAAACTGTTTTTT.

V and J are TRBV2 and TRBJ1-2; 8 bases are a match to TRBD1. The CDR3 is made up of 13 amino acids. CDR1 and CDR2 (germline): SNHLY, FYNNEI. Trimming at V came to 4 bases and at J to 2 bases, leaving 0 bases not matched to a gene. The CDR3 DNA reads TGTGCCAGCAGTGGGACAGGGAACTATGGCTACACCTTC. The encoded protein is CASSGTGNYGYTF.

The rearrangement joins TRBV30 to TRBJ2-5; no reliable D call. CDR1 and CDR2 from the germline V gene are GTSNPN and SVGIG (reference sequence). The V end lost 0 bases, the J end lost 5 bases, and 19 bases lay between the germline ends. The CDR3 is 16 amino acids. CDR3 coding DNA: TGTGCCTGGAGTGTTGTGTTCAATCGCCTAGGGGAGACCCAGTACTTC. Protein: CAWSVVFNRLGETQYF.

This clone was detected a few times. The genes are TRBV7-9 and TRBJ2-7; D remains ambiguous. CDR3 length: 15 amino acids. With 1 base removed from V and 2 bases from J, the gap between germline ends came to 12 bases. In germline, CDR1 is SEHNR, CDR2 FQNEAQ (reference sequence). The chain's CDR3 is CASSLEASRAYEQYF. The CDR3 nucleotides read TGTGCCAGCAGCTTAGAGGCAAGTCGGGCCTACGAGCAGTACTTC.

This chain uses TRBV19 with TRBJ1-1; 8 bases match TRBD1. The trim removed 11 bases at V and 1 base at J, leaving 9 bases unmatched. The CDR3 consists of 14 residues. Germline CDR1 LNHDA, CDR2 SQIVND (reference sequence). The CDR3 region has the DNA TGTGCCGTTATTGAGGACAGGGCGAACACTGAAGCTTTCTTT. Amino acids: CAVIEDRANTEAFF.

The CDR3 nucleotides are TGTGCCAGCAAGATAGGGGGGAACACTGAAGCTTTCTTT. Protein product: CASKIGGNTEAFF. The chain recombines TRBV2 with TRBJ1-1; maybe TRBD1 (6 bases). This CDR3 is built from 13 residues. Deletions cut 7 bases from V and 1 base from J, with 10 bases between. Germline CDR1 reads SNHLY; CDR2 reads FYNNEI.

V gene TRBV11-2 combines with J gene TRBJ1-5, with D perhaps matching TRBD1 (6 bases). Trimming took 1 base from V and 1 from J, leaving 14 bases between them. Germline CDR1 and CDR2: SGHAT and FQNNGV. The CDR3 extends over 17 amino acids. The CDR3: CASSLAPGAKSNQPQHF. CDR3 DNA: TGTGCCAGCAGCTTAGCACCAGGGGCTAAAAGCAATCAGCCCCAGCATTTT.

The sample holds a few counts of this clone. The chain has TRBV30 and TRBJ1-2; D uncertain. This CDR3 has 15 residues. Germline values: CDR1 GTSNPN, CDR2 SVGIG (reference sequence). V lost 2 bases, J lost 0 bases, and 13 bases lay in between. The DNA of the CDR3 is TGTGCCTGGAGTCATACCAACACCCCTAACTATGGCTACACCTTC. This encodes CAWSHTNTPNYGYTF.

The chain has TRBV4-3 and TRBJ2-3; 8 bases line up with TRBD1. Germline assignment: CDR1 LGHNA and CDR2 YSLEER. The CDR3 spans 17 residues. V was clipped by 5 bases and J by 6 bases; unmatched bases: 16. This CDR3 reads CASSSTGTGGVTDTQYF. The CDR3 bases are TGCGCCAGCAGCTCCACCGGGACAGGCGGGGTCACGGATACGCAGTATTTT.

This chain uses TRBV6-5 with TRBJ2-7; D is ambiguous. Trimming pared 8 bases from V and 1 base from J, leaving 18 bases between. The CDR3 is 15 residues long. Germline-derived CDR1 and CDR2 are MNHEY and SVGAGI. CDR3 residues: CASRVSLPGSYEQYF. The CDR3 nucleotides read TGTGCCAGCCGGGTCTCCTTGCCGGGTTCCTACGAGCAGTACTTC.

This clone was detected once. J is TRBJ1-6 and V is TRBV30; D is unclear. V was trimmed by 0 bases and J by 8 bases, leaving 8 bases between them. Germline CDR1 is GTSNPN and CDR2 is SVGIG (reference sequence). The CDR3 consists of 13 residues. CDR3 protein: CAWSVGADSPLHF. The CDR3 region has the DNA TGTGCCTGGAGTGTAGGTGCCGATTCACCCCTCCACTTT.

This clone has a single count. This chain uses TRBV4-1 with TRBJ2-3, with 9 nucleotides matching TRBD2. Germline CDR1 MGHRA, CDR2 YSYEKL. V lost 1 base and J lost 6; bases outside the gene matches: 5. The CDR3 is made up of 15 amino acids. The CDR3 DNA follows: TGCGCCAGCAGCCAAGGGGCGGGGGGGGCTGATACGCAGTATTTT. Residues: CASSQGAGGADTQYF.

This clone occurred a few times. J is TRBJ2-2 and V is TRBV15; TRBD2 agrees at 7 bases. V shed 8 bases and J 3 bases; nucleotides not matched to a gene: 6. From germline, CDR1 is LNHNV and CDR2 YYDKDF (reference sequence). This CDR3 comprises 14 residues. The CDR3 DNA follows: TGTGCCACCGGGAGGGAGCCGGACACCGGGGAGCTGTTTTTT. Its translation: CATGREPDTGELFF.

The chain combines TRBV30 with TRBJ1-6; D possibly corresponds to TRBD1 (6 bases). Trimming took 4 bases from V and 5 from J, leaving 24 bases between them. CDR3 size: 18 residues. CDR1 and CDR2 from the germline V gene are GTSNPN and SVGIG (reference sequence). CDR3 in amino acids: CAWKTGGLTSGNNSPLHF. As DNA, the CDR3 is TGTGCCTGGAAAACGGGGGGCCTCACCAGTGGAAATAATTCACCCCTCCACTTT. Full variable domain (missing parts from reference TRBV30 and TRBJ1-6): SQTIHQWPATLVQPVGSPLSLECTVEGTSNPNLYWYRQAAGRGLQLLFYSVGIGQISSEVPQNLSASRPQDRQFILSSKKLLLSDSGFYLCAWKTGGLTSGNNSPLHFGNGTRLTVT.